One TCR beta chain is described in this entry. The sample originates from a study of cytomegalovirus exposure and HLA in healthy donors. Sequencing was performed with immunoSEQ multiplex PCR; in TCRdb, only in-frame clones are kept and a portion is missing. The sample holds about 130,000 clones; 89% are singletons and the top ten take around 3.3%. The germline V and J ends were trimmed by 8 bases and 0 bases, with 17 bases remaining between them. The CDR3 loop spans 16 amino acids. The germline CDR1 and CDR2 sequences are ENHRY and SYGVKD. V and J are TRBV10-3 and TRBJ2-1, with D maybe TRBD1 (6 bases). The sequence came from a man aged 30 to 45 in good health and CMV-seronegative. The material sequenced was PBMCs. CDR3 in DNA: TGTGCCATCGCAAAATTTCGGGACACCTCCTACAATGAGCAGTTCTTC. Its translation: CAIAKFRDTSYNEQFF.